The clone carrying this T cell receptor (beta chain) is medium-sized in the sample. This sample is part of a study of neurological immune-mediated disorders. Volunteers from a blood bank in Maryland, USA, constituted the healthy controls. The unsorted libraries were prepared from 2 million PBMCs (stored at -80 C). Per germline, CDR1 SGHRS and CDR2 YFSETQ. The CDR3 runs to 16 residues. Trimming took 0 bases from V and 1 from J, leaving 11 bases between them. TCRdb re-analysed the 5' RACE reads in MiXCR, keeping a single row per CDR3 protein. The table shows about 27,000 distinct CDR3 sequences, with around a fifth occurring only once.

The chain carries TRBV5-1 and TRBJ2-1; no firm D call. This TCR derives from a woman aged 60-70 years in good health. The material sequenced was PBMCs. DNA of the CDR3: TGCGCCAGCAGCTTGGCCTGGTCGGCTTCCTACAATGAGCAGTTCTTC. Translation: CASSLAWSASYNEQFF.